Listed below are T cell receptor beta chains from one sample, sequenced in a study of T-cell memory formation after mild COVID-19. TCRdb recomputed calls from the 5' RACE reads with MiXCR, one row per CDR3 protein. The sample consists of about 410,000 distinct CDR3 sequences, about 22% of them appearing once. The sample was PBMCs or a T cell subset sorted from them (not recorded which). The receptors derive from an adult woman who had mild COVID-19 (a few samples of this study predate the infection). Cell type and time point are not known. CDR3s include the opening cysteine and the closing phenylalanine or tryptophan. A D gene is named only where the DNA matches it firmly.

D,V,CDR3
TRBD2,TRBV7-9,CASSLTGTSGRYEQYF
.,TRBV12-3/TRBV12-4,CASSLGPEPSYNEQFF
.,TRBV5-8,CASSLRREQETQYF
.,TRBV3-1,CASSPFRGTGELFF
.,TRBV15,CATSRDLFRQTSYEQYF
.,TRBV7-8,CASSLDLFGETQYF
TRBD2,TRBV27,CASSLLAGRSYNEQFF
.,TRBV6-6,CASGQRRNEQFF
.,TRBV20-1,CSASIRADGSYEQYF
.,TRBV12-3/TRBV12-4,CASGGAADTQYF
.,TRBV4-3,CASSQGPFSGTDTQYF
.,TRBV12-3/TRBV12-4,CASSLRRGNNNQPQHF
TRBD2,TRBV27,CASSSGAWGGSYEQYF
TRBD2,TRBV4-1,CASSQETSGIYEQYF
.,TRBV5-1,CASSLDSGLVSPLHF
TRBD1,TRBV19,CASSAPGQGVHEQYF
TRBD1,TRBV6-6,CASSYRGGRGRTEAFF
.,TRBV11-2,CASSPELDYGYTF
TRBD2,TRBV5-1,CASSSGGLAAYEQYF
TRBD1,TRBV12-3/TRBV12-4,CASSLGGQGYGYTF
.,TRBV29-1,CSVTLADTQYF
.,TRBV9,CASSVGGESYEQYF
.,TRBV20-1,CSARYDRRNTEAFF
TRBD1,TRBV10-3,CAISPGQANTGELFF
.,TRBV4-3,CASSQEEARTDTQYF
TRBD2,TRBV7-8,CASSLHGGGNEQFF
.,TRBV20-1,CSATRADTQYF
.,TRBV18,CASSVTETANTGELFF
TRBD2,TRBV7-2,CASSLRLRTSGGGYNEQFF
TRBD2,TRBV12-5,CASGLVLAGNNEQFF
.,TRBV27,CASSLFRDDYGYTF
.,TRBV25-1,CASSGREPVEKLFF
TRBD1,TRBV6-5,CASSYGDREAAEAFF
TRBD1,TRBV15,CATSIGYGGDQGGNQPQHF
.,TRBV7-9,CASSLGLGIEFYGYTF
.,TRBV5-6,CASSLQGPRKETQYF
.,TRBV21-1,CASSKPWGSTDTQYF
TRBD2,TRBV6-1,CASDRDYYEQYF
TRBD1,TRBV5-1,CASSWGTGSPYEQYF
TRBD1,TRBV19,CASRGHTGELFF